These 27 T cell receptor beta chains originate from one sample sequenced in a study of blood T cell repertoires in COVID-19 (dated by TCRdb to the early 2020s). The library was generated by the immunoSEQ multiplex PCR assay. Held by TCRdb, this immuneACCESS table contains in-frame sequences only and omits some clones. Under half of the omission traces to an unresolved V gene where checked; the cause of the rest is unknown. The sample table lists roughly 110,000 clones, about four fifths of them with a count of one. Around 15% of the sample comes from the top ten. The sequenced sample consisted of peripheral blood. All receptors come from an older woman with acute or convalescent COVID-19.

The chain carries TRBV5-1 and TRBJ2-1, with TRBD1 matching 7 bases. V shed 6 bases, J shed 5 bases, and the junction held 14 bases outside the gene matches. The germline CDR1 and CDR2 sequences are SGHRS and YFSETQ. CDR3 length equals 16 residues. Here the CDR3 DNA reads TGCGCCAGCACACGGACAGGTTCCATCAGCAACAATGAGCAGTTCTTC. It yields the protein CASTRTGSISNNEQFF. Combining the CDR3 with reference TRBV5-1 and TRBJ2-1 gives the whole variable domain KAGVTQTPRYLIKTRGQQVTLSCSPISGHRSVSWYQQTPGQGLQFLFEYFSETQRNKGNFPGRFSGRQFSNSRSEMNVSTLELGDSALYLCASTRTGSISNNEQFFGPGTRLTVL.

V gene TRBV7-8 combines with J gene TRBJ2-5, with 7 bases that match TRBD2. V shed 5 bases, J shed 1 base, and the junction held 4 bases outside the gene matches. CDR3 length equals 14 residues. Germline-derived CDR1 and CDR2 are SGHVS and FQNEAQ. CDR3 sequence (DNA): TGTGCCAGCAGCCGAGCGGGGAGCCAAGAGACCCAGTACTTC. This sequence encodes CASSRAGSQETQYF.

The V gene is TRBV5-1, the J gene TRBJ2-4; 9 nucleotides match TRBD2. Trimming at V came to 5 bases and at J to 7 bases, leaving 4 bases not matched to a gene. Germline loops: CDR1 SGHRS, CDR2 YFSETQ. The CDR3 sequence is 13 residues long. The chain's CDR3 is CASSSGLANIQYF. CDR3 coding DNA: TGCGCCAGCAGTTCGGGACTAGCTAACATTCAGTACTTC.

The rearrangement uses TRBV9 and TRBJ1-4; no clear D gene. CDR3 length: 13 amino acids. The V end lost 4 bases, the J end lost 8 bases, and 12 bases lay between the germline ends. The germline V gene encodes CDR1 SGDLS and CDR2 YYNGEE. The CDR3 nucleotides are TGTGCCAGCAGCCCGACGGGGTCCGAAAAACTGTTTTTT. The encoded protein is CASSPTGSEKLFF.

The chain employs TRBV20-1 and TRBJ2-3; 8 bases match TRBD2. Trimming cost V 3 bases and J 0 bases; bases outside gene matches: 5. CDR1 and CDR2 (germline): DFQATT, SNEGSKA (reference sequence). This CDR3 contains 15 residues. The CDR3 here is CSASNGGDSTDTQYF. In DNA, the CDR3 is TGCAGTGCTAGTAACGGGGGGGATAGCACAGATACGCAGTATTTT.

For this clone: The germline gene is not matched at one end of the junction; a read error may be the cause. The CDR3 sequence is CANSFLGDSLDTQYF. CDR3 sequence (DNA): TGTGCCAACAGTTTTTTGGGGGACAGTCTGGATACGCAGTATTTT. The gene calls are TRBV28 and TRBJ2-3, with 7 positions matching TRBD1. CDR1 and CDR2 (germline): MDHEN, SYDVKM. The CDR3 loop spans 15 amino acids.

The chain links TRBV9 to TRBJ2-5; the D gene is possibly TRBD2 (6 bases). CDR1 and CDR2 (germline): SGDLS, YYNGEE. V was cut by 5 bases and J by 7 bases, with 21 bases left in between. The CDR3 covers 15 residues. CDR3 nucleotides: TGTGCCAGCAGTGGATATAGCGGCTTAAATAGGACCCAGTACTTC. As protein: CASSGYSGLNRTQYF.

This chain links TRBV29-1 with TRBJ2-5; the D is unclear. Germline lookup yields CDR1 SQVTM and CDR2 ANQGSEA. The V end lost 6 bases, the J end lost 1 base, and 9 bases lay between the germline ends. There are 12 residues in the CDR3. DNA for the CDR3: TGCAGCGTCACGGGTCTCCAAGAGACCCAGTACTTC. Its protein product is CSVTGLQETQYF.

The gene calls are TRBV3-1 (or the pseudogene TRBV3-2) and TRBJ1-5, with D possibly TRBD1 on 6 matching bases. The CDR3 contains 13 residues. Germline V gene sequence: CDR1 LGHDT, CDR2 YNNKEL (reference sequence). The V gene lost 0 bases and the J gene lost 11 bases, with 11 bases spanning the gap. CDR3 in DNA: TGTGCCAGCAGCCAAGATAGGGGGATGGCCCAGCATTTT. This sequence encodes CASSQDRGMAQHF.

The chain couples TRBV18 to TRBJ2-2, with D hard to call. The CDR3 has 17 residues. V dropped 2 bases and J dropped 1 base, with 14 bases sitting between them. Germline-derived CDR1 and CDR2 are KGHSH and LQKENI. The CDR3 region is CASSPFTRSWNTGELFF. In nucleotides, the CDR3 is TGTGCCAGCTCACCATTTACCCGAAGCTGGAACACCGGGGAGCTGTTTTTT.

The CDR3 region has the DNA TGTGCCAGCAGTGGGGGACAGACTAACTATGGCTACACCTTC. Its translation is CASSGGQTNYGYTF. This sequence joins TRBV25-1 and TRBJ1-2; 7 bases match TRBD1. The CDR3 runs to 14 residues. J was trimmed by 0 bases and V by 4 bases; bases with no gene match: 2. CDR1 MGHDK and CDR2 SYGVNS come from the germline V gene.

This chain joins TRBV3-1 (or the pseudogene TRBV3-2) and TRBJ2-5; no firm D call. V lost 2 bases, J lost 10 bases, and 11 bases lay in between. The germline V gene has CDR1 LGHDT and CDR2 YNNKEL (reference sequence). This CDR3 comprises 12 residues. This chain's CDR3 is CASSQSVASQYF. CDR3 sequence (DNA): TGTGCCAGCAGCCAAAGCGTAGCTAGCCAGTACTTC.

This clone was found a few times. The chain recombines TRBV29-1 with TRBJ2-7; 8 bases match TRBD1. Germline CDR1 is SQVTM and CDR2 is ANQGSEA. J was trimmed by 2 bases and V by 4 bases; bases with no gene match: 4. The CDR3 has 13 amino acids. This CDR3 reads CSVGKTGAYEQYF. The CDR3 coding sequence is TGCAGCGTTGGTAAGACAGGGGCCTACGAGCAGTACTTC.

This clone was detected once. This rearrangement joins TRBV19 to TRBJ2-2; TRBD1 agrees at 7 bases. Unmatched junction bases numbered 8, after V lost 6 bases and J lost 4 bases. The CDR3 runs 15 residues. The germline V gene has CDR1 LNHDA and CDR2 SQIVND (reference sequence). This chain's CDR3 is CASSIETGVTGELFF. DNA for the CDR3: TGTGCCAGTAGCATCGAAACAGGGGTCACCGGGGAGCTGTTTTTT.

The V and J genes are TRBV2 and TRBJ1-4; 10 bases map to TRBD1. The germline V gene encodes CDR1 SNHLY and CDR2 FYNNEI. The ends lost 6 bases at V and 8 bases at J; junction bases unmatched: 6. The length of the CDR3 is 14 residues. The CDR3 coding sequence is TGTGCCAGCAGGGATGACAGGGGGCGGGAAAAACTGTTTTTT. It yields the protein CASRDDRGREKLFF. Looking up the rest from reference TRBV2 and TRBJ1-4 gives the full variable domain: EPEVTQTPSHQVTQMGQEVILRCVPISNHLYFYWYRQILGQKVEFLVSFYNNEISEKSEIFDDQFSVERPDGSNFTLKIRSTKLEDSAMYFCASRDDRGREKLFFGSGTQLSVL.

This clone appeared a few times. J is TRBJ2-7 and V is TRBV29-1, with 10 nucleotides matching TRBD1. Germline assignment: CDR1 SQVTM and CDR2 ANQGSEA. The CDR3 consists of 13 residues. V lost 5 bases and J lost 5; bases outside the gene matches: 6. In nucleotides, the CDR3 is TGCAGCGTTCCCGGCGGACAGGGGGACGAGCAGTACTTC. Its protein is CSVPGGQGDEQYF.

The chain carries TRBV19 and TRBJ2-3; 8 bases agree with TRBD2. The CDR3 loop spans 14 amino acids. Germline V CDR1 and CDR2: LNHDA, SQIVND (reference sequence). V dropped 6 bases and J dropped 6; count of bases not matched to a gene: 8. The CDR3 region has the DNA TGTGCCAGTAGACCGCGGGGGGCCCCCGATACGCAGTATTTT. Amino acid sequence: CASRPRGAPDTQYF.

The genes are TRBV18 and TRBJ2-1; D perhaps matches TRBD1 (6 bases). V lost 2 bases to trimming and J lost 0 bases, with 8 bases between them. Germline V CDR1 and CDR2: KGHSH, LQKENI. The length of the CDR3 is 15 residues. The CDR3 loop reads CASSPGQNSYNEQFF. CDR3 nucleotide sequence: TGTGCCAGCTCACCAGGACAGAACTCCTACAATGAGCAGTTCTTC.

The gene calls are TRBV9 and TRBJ2-5; tentative D call: TRBD1 (6 bases). CDR1 is SGDLS and CDR2 is YYNGEE in the germline V gene. Trimming took off 4 bases at V and 0 bases at J, with 10 bases between the two ends. This CDR3 is built from 14 residues. CDR3 loop: CASSSGQHQETQYF. CDR3 in DNA: TGTGCCAGCAGCTCAGGACAGCACCAAGAGACCCAGTACTTC.

The chain couples TRBV1 to TRBJ2-3; the table's D call, TRBD2, has no DNA check behind it. TRBV1 is labeled a pseudogene. This CDR3 has 17 amino acids. The CDR3 is CTSSQEEPAGDPDTQYF. Here the CDR3 DNA reads TGCACCAGCAGCCAAGAGGAACCAGCGGGAGACCCAGATACGCAGTATTTT.

The rearrangement joins TRBV7-3 to TRBJ2-7; 10 positions agree with TRBD2. This CDR3 has 15 amino acids. With 1 base clipped from V and 6 bases from J, the junction kept 6 bases outside the gene matches. Germline loops: CDR1 SGHTA, CDR2 FQGTGA. CDR3 in DNA: TGTGCCAGCAGCTTAAATCTAGCGGGAGCCAGCGAGCAGTACTTC. As protein: CASSLNLAGASEQYF.

The chain carries TRBV11-2 and TRBJ2-6; 9 bases agree with TRBD1. The V gene end was trimmed by 7 bases and the J gene end by 0 bases; junction bases not matched to a gene: 7. The V gene's germline CDR1 is SGHAT and CDR2 FQNNGV. This CDR3 has 17 amino acids. The chain's CDR3 is CASTPGQGFSGANVLTF. CDR3 in DNA: TGTGCCAGCACCCCGGGACAGGGTTTCTCTGGGGCCAACGTCCTGACTTTC.

The V call is TRBV19, the J call TRBJ1-1; no clear D gene. V lost 6 bases, J lost 5 bases, and 13 bases lay in between. From germline, CDR1 is LNHDA and CDR2 SQIVND (reference sequence). The length of the CDR3 is 13 residues. The chain's CDR3 is CASSGVAGTEAFF. CDR3 sequence (DNA): TGTGCCAGTAGCGGAGTCGCGGGTACTGAAGCTTTCTTT.

This clone showed up just a few times. V is TRBV3-1 (or the pseudogene TRBV3-2) and J is TRBJ2-3, with TRBD2 matching over 12 bases. CDR3 length: 15 amino acids. The trim removed 6 bases at V and 3 bases at J, leaving 4 bases unmatched. Germline CDR1 is LGHDT and CDR2 is YNNKEL (reference sequence). In DNA, the CDR3 is TGTGCCAGCAGATCCCTAGCGGGAGGGACAGATACGCAGTATTTT. Amino acids: CASRSLAGGTDTQYF.

The rearrangement uses TRBV6-5 and TRBJ1-2; TRBD1 matches at 8 bases. The J segment lost 6 bases and the V segment lost 4 bases, leaving 13 bases of the junction unmatched. The CDR3 has 16 amino acids. Germline CDR1 is MNHEY and CDR2 is SVGAGI. This CDR3 is CASSWKAGGARDGYTF. In DNA form, the CDR3 reads TGTGCCAGCAGTTGGAAAGCAGGGGGCGCAAGGGATGGCTACACCTTC.

The chain recombines TRBV6-6 with TRBJ2-1, with D hard to call. V dropped 10 bases and J dropped 6 bases, with 13 bases sitting between them. Germline values: CDR1 MNHNY, CDR2 SVGAGI (reference sequence). The CDR3 is 12 amino acids. The DNA of the CDR3 is TGTGCCACTAATGAACTCACCAATGAGCAGTTCTTC. Translated, it gives CATNELTNEQFF.

The gene calls are TRBV19 and TRBJ1-6, with D tentatively TRBD1 (6 bases). Germline-derived CDR1 and CDR2 are LNHDA and SQIVND (reference sequence). The CDR3 extends over 15 amino acids. Trimming removed 3 bases from V and 6 bases from J, with 12 bases in between. CDR3 DNA: TGTGCCAGTAGTATCTCGGACAGCAGTAATTCACCCCTCCACTTT. Protein: CASSISDSSNSPLHF.